This TCR beta chain was identified in a study of blood T cell repertoires in COVID-19. Study at large: Sample material is recorded as cDNA or gDNA derived from T cells, B-cell-depleted T cells, or PBMCs.

As originally analysed: Amplifying reference gene primers gave estimates of nucleated cell counts. Sequenced by immunoSEQ multiplex PCR; TCRdb stores in-frame clones only, minus some. V and J calls plus clone size are reproduced from that table; the DNA served to infer D and trimming. The repertoire has 120,000 to 150,000 clones, 65% to 90% of them found once; the top ten carry around 6.7%. In germline, CDR1 is MNHEY, CDR2 SVGAGI. The CDR3 contains 12 residues. The V and J ends lost 6 bases and 13 bases respectively, with 18 bases between them. The TCR sequence derives from a woman aged 50 to 60 in a cohort sampled during active or convalescent COVID-19. The chain is built from TRBV6-5 and TRBJ1-1; no clear D. Sequences were obtained from peripheral blood. The CDR3 bases are TGTGCCAGCAGGGATACCTGGCGGGATCATTTCTTT. Its protein is CASRDTWRDHFF.